Listed below are T cell receptor beta chains from one sample, sequenced in a study of blood T cell repertoires in COVID-19. Sequenced by immunoSEQ multiplex PCR; TCRdb stores in-frame clones only, minus some. Seen here are 85,000 to 130,000 clones, approximately 85% observed once, and the top ten hold 5.5% to 8%. What was sequenced was peripheral blood. Receptors were obtained from a woman aged 55-69 years with acute or convalescent COVID-19. Both conserved end residues are part of each CDR3. The D gene is left open where the match is weak. Clone size, where shown, is once, few, many, or a class for clones that have expanded.

cdr3_nt cdr3_aa clone_size v_call d_call j_call cdr3_length
TGTGCCAGTAGTATACGCCCTAGCGGGCTCCGCACAGATACGCAGTATTTT CASSIRPSGLRTDTQYF - TRBV19 TRBD2 TRBJ2-3 17
TGTGCCAGCAGCTTAGCGGGCCAGTCCTACGAGCAGTACTTC CASSLAGQSYEQYF - TRBV7-8 - TRBJ2-7 14
TGTGCCAGTAGTATAACGCCGGTCATCTCTGGAAACACCATATATTTT CASSITPVISGNTIYF - TRBV19 - TRBJ1-3 16
TGTGCCAGAGGCGTGGGACAGGGCCTTTTGGGAGAAAAACTGTTTTTT CARGVGQGLLGEKLFF few TRBV2 TRBD1 TRBJ1-4 16
TGTGCCAGCAGCTCCAGGACACAGGAACCCCTCCACTTT CASSSRTQEPLHF few TRBV7-8 - TRBJ1-6 13
TGTGCCAGCAGCTTGAGAGCGGGAGGAGAGACCCAGTACTTC CASSLRAGGETQYF once TRBV5-4 TRBD2 TRBJ2-5 14
TGTGCCAGCAGGCTTGGGCTTCTCCGGGAGACCCAGTACTTC CASRLGLLRETQYF few TRBV27 - TRBJ2-5 14
TGCAGCGTTCGCGGGGAGACGTTTTGGGCCGATGGCTACACCTTC CSVRGETFWADGYTF - TRBV29-1 - TRBJ1-2 15
TGTGCCAGCAGTGAAGCGGGAGGTCGTTACGAGCAGTACTTC CASSEAGGRYEQYF - TRBV25-1 TRBD2 TRBJ2-7 14
TGTGCCAGCAGCTACGACAGGGCCTTGGGCAACGTCCTGACTTTC CASSYDRALGNVLTF - TRBV11-2 TRBD1 TRBJ2-6 15
TGCGCCAGCAGCTTTGGGACTAGCGGGAGGGCGGGCACAGATACGCAGTATTTT CASSFGTSGRAGTDTQYF - TRBV5-1 TRBD2 TRBJ2-3 18
TGTGCCAGCAGTTACCGGGTACGAAGCACAGATACGCAGTATTTT CASSYRVRSTDTQYF - TRBV6-5 - TRBJ2-3 15
TGCGCCAGCAGCTTGGCCCCCCGCGGGACGCGGGTAATCCAAGAGACCCAGTACTTC CASSLAPRGTRVIQETQYF - TRBV5-1 - TRBJ2-5 19
TGTGCCTGGACCCAACCAGGAGGAAACAATTCACCCCTCCACTTT CAWTQPGGNNSPLHF once TRBV30 - TRBJ1-6 15
TGTGCCAGCAGCCAAGATCTCCGCGGGGGCACTGAAGCTTTCTTT CASSQDLRGGTEAFF - TRBV4-2 - TRBJ1-1 15
TGCGCCAGCAGCTTGGGACTAGCGGGAGCAGATACGCAGTATTTT CASSLGLAGADTQYF - TRBV5-1 TRBD2 TRBJ2-3 15
TGTGCCAGCAGTTACCTCCTAGAAACCGGGGAGCTGTTTTTT CASSYLLETGELFF - TRBV6-6 - TRBJ2-2 14
TGTGCCAGCACCCTCGGGGGGAATGAGCAGTTCTTC CASTLGGNEQFF - TRBV12-3/TRBV12-4 TRBD2 TRBJ2-1 12
TGTGCCAGCACTCAGGGGATTGCGGCTTTCTTT CASTQGIAAFF - TRBV6-5 - TRBJ1-1 11